Shown below are 5 T cell receptor beta chains from a single sample sequenced in a study of blood T cell repertoires in COVID-19 (dated by TCRdb to about 2020). The library was made by the immunoSEQ multiplex PCR assay. TCRdb carries this immuneACCESS record with in-frame sequences only. Its versions omit some clonotypes, under half of them owing to an unresolved V gene in the studies checked, with the rest unexplained. This sample has about 260,000 clones in its table, and 86% of those were observed once. The leading ten clones occupy approximately 4% of the sample. Specimen: peripheral blood. The origin of the receptors is a man between 18 and 29 years old with active or convalescent COVID-19.

The rearrangement joins TRBV5-1 to TRBJ1-6; the D is unclear. Germline assignment: CDR1 SGHRS and CDR2 YFSETQ. The length of the CDR3 is 14 residues. The V and J ends lost 0 bases and 7 bases respectively, with 8 bases between them. CDR3 amino acids: CASSLAGLNSPLHF. The CDR3 DNA reads as TGCGCCAGCAGCTTGGCGGGGTTGAATTCACCCCTCCACTTT.

The chain joins TRBV7-2 to TRBJ2-2; 10 nucleotides agree with TRBD2. This CDR3 is 17 amino acids long. Germline values: CDR1 SGHTA, CDR2 FQGNSA. V shed 3 bases, J shed 3 bases, and the junction held 7 bases outside the gene matches. The CDR3 protein is CASSLVSGGTYTGELFF. The DNA of the CDR3 is TGTGCCAGCAGCTTGGTTAGCGGGGGGACCTACACCGGGGAGCTGTTTTTT.

The chain links TRBV24-1 to TRBJ2-2; 7 bases agree with TRBD2. The CDR3 runs to 15 residues. The V and J ends lost 0 bases and 4 bases, in that order; junction bases with no gene match: 1. Per germline, CDR1 KGHDR and CDR2 SFDVKD. In DNA, the CDR3 is TGTGCCACCAGTGATTTGGAGCGGGGCACCGGGGAGCTGTTTTTT. Translated: CATSDLERGTGELFF.

For the CDR3, the DNA is TGCGCCAGCAGCTGGGCCGGGACAGACTATGAAGCTTTCTTT. This encodes CASSWAGTDYEAFF. The chain employs TRBV5-1 and TRBJ1-1; 7 positions match TRBD1. After removal of 3 bases from V and 7 bases from J, the junction contained 9 bases not matched to a gene. Germline assignment: CDR1 SGHRS and CDR2 YFSETQ. The CDR3 sequence is 14 residues long.

This rearrangement joins TRBV9 to TRBJ2-2; D possibly corresponds to TRBD2 (5 bases). The CDR3 spans 15 residues. Trimming stripped 3 bases from V and 2 bases from J, with 11 bases between. Germline assignment: CDR1 SGDLS and CDR2 YYNGEE. CDR3 protein: CASSGVRGNTGELFF. CDR3 DNA sequence: TGTGCCAGCAGCGGAGTCCGGGGAAACACCGGGGAGCTGTTTTTT.